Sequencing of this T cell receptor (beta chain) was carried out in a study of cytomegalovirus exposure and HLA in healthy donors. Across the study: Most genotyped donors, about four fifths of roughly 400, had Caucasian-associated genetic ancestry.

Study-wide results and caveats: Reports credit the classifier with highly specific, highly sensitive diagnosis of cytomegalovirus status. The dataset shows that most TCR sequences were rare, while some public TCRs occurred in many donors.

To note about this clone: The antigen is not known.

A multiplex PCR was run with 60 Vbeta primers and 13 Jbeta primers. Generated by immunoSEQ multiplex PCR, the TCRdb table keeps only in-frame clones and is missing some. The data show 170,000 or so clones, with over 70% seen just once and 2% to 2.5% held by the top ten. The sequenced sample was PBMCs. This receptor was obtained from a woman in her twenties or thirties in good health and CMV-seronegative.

CDR3 residues: CATSAFSGNTIYF. CDR3 coding DNA: TGTGCCACCAGCGCGTTCTCTGGAAACACCATATATTTT. The chain couples TRBV15 to TRBJ1-3; no clear D gene. This CDR3 contains 13 residues. Germline V gives CDR1 LNHNV, CDR2 YYDKDF (reference sequence). V gave up 5 bases and J gave up 0 bases, with 5 bases separating them.